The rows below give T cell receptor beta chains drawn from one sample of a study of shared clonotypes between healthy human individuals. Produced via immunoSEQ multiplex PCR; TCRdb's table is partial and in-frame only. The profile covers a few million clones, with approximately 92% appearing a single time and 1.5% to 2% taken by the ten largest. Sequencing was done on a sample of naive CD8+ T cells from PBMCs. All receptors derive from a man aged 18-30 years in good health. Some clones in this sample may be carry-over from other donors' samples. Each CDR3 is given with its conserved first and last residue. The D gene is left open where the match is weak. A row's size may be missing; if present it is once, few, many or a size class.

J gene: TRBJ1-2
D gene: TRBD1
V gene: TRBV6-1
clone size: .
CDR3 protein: CASSESVWQGAVSYGYTF
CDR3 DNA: TGTGCCAGCAGTGAATCGGTTTGGCAGGGGGCCGTCAGCTATGGCTACACCTTC

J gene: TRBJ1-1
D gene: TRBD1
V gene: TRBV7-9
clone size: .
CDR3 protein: CASSPRDSMNTEAFF
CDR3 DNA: TGTGCCAGCAGCCCCCGGGACAGCATGAACACTGAAGCTTTCTTT

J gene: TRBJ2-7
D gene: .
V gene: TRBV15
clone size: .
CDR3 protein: CATSRPPGNEQYF
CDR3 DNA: TGTGCCACCAGCAGGCCCCCGGGGAACGAGCAGTACTTC

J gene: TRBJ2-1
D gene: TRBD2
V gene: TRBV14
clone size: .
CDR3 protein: CASSLRLAGGEQFF
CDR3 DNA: TGTGCCAGCAGCCTACGACTAGCGGGAGGCGAGCAGTTCTTC

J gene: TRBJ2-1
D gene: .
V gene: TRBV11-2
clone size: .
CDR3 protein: CASSGAYNEQFF
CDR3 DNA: TGTGCCAGCAGCGGGGCCTACAATGAGCAGTTCTTC

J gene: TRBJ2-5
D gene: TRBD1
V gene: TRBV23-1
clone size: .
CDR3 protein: CASSQWRDRGFQETQYF
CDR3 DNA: TGCGCCAGCAGTCAATGGCGGGACAGGGGGTTCCAAGAGACCCAGTACTTC

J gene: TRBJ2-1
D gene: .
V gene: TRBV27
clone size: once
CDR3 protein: CASSLGRGVEQFF
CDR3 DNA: TGTGCCAGCAGTTTAGGGAGAGGGGTCGAGCAGTTCTTC

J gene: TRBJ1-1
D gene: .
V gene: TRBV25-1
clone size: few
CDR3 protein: CATGTIAEAFF
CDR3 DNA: TGTGCCACCGGGACCATTGCTGAAGCTTTCTTT

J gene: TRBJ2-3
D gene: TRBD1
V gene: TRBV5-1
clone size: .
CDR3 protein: CASSWTTGSTDTQYF
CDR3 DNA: TGCGCCAGCAGCTGGACGACAGGGAGCACAGATACGCAGTATTTT

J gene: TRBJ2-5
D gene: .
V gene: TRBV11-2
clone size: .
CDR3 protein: CASSPSWGQERETQYF
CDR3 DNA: TGTGCCAGCAGCCCAAGCTGGGGGCAGGAGAGGGAGACCCAGTACTTC

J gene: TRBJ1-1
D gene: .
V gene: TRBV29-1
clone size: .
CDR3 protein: CSVDPHSPRGAFF
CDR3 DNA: TGCAGCGTTGACCCCCACAGTCCTCGGGGGGCTTTCTTT

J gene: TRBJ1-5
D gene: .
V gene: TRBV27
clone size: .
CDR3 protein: CASSLSLSGGNQPQHF
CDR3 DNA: TGTGCCAGCAGTTTATCCCTATCCGGGGGCAATCAGCCCCAGCATTTT

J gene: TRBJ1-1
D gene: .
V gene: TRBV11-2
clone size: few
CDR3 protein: CASSFSGNTEAFF
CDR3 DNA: TGTGCCAGCAGCTTCTCTGGGAACACTGAAGCTTTCTTT

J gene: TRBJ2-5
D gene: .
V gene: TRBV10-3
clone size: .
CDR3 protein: CAIRKDSNQETQYF
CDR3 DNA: TGTGCCATCAGGAAGGACAGCAACCAAGAGACCCAGTACTTC

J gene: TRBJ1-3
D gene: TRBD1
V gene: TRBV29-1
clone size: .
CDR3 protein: CSVHGQGASGNTIYF
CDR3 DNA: TGCAGCGTACATGGACAGGGGGCGTCTGGAAACACCATATATTTT

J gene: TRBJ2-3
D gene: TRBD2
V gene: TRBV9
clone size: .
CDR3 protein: CASSGTSGTSDTQYF
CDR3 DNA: TGTGCCAGCAGTGGGACTAGCGGGACATCAGATACGCAGTATTTT

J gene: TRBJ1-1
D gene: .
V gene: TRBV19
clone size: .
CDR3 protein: CASSISGTLMNTEAFF
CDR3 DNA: TGTGCCAGTAGTATTTCCGGGACACTTATGAACACTGAAGCTTTCTTT

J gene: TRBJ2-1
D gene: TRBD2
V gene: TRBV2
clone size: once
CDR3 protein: CASDGLGTSGTDEQFF
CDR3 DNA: TGTGCCAGCGACGGTTTAGGGACTAGCGGGACTGATGAGCAGTTCTTC

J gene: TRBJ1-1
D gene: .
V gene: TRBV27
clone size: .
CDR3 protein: CASSLRQVEGNEAFF
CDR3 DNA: TGTGCCAGCAGTTTAAGGCAGGTGGAAGGCAATGAAGCTTTCTTT

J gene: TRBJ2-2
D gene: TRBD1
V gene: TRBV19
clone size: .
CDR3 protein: CASSPMAGTGSPGELFF
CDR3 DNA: TGTGCCAGTAGCCCCATGGCCGGGACAGGGAGTCCCGGGGAGCTGTTTTTT

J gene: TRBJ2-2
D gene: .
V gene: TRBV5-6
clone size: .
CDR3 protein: CASSLGQYYTGELFF
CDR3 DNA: TGTGCCAGCAGCTTGGGACAGTACTACACCGGGGAGCTGTTTTTT

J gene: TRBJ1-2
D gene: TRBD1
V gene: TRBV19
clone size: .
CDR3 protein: CASRDTGDYGYTF
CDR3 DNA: TGTGCCAGTAGAGATACAGGGGATTATGGCTACACCTTC

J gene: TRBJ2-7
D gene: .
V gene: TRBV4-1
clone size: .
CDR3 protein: CASSQDKLVTVTYEQYF
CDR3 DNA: TGCGCCAGCAGCCAAGATAAGCTCGTGACCGTAACCTACGAGCAGTACTTC

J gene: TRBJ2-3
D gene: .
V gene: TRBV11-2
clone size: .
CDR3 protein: CASSSDTQYF
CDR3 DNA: TGTGCCAGCAGCTCAGATACGCAGTATTTT

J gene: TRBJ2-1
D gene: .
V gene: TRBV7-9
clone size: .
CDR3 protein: CASSPVTPRNTPEQFF
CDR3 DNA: TGTGCCAGCAGCCCAGTGACCCCTCGGAACACACCTGAGCAGTTCTTC

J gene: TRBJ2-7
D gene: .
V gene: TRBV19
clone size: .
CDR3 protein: CASSISDGSYEQYF
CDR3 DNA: TGTGCCAGTAGTATTTCGGACGGATCCTACGAGCAGTACTTC

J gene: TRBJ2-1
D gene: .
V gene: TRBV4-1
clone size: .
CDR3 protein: CASSQTIRGTNYNEQFF
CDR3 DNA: TGCGCCAGCAGCCAAACGATACGCGGGACAAACTACAATGAGCAGTTCTTC

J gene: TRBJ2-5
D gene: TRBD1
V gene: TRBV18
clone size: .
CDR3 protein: CASSPPRGQAQETQYF
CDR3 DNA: TGTGCCAGCTCACCACCGAGGGGACAGGCCCAAGAGACCCAGTACTTC